These 5 T cell receptor beta chains came from one sample sequenced in a study of cytomegalovirus exposure and HLA in healthy donors. The primer mix had 60 Vbeta and 13 Jbeta primers. The data were produced by immunoSEQ multiplex PCR, yet TCRdb's version contains in-frame clones alone and is incomplete. The data contain under 200,000 clones, approximately 72% of them seen just once; the ten biggest clones take up roughly 1.5%. The specimen was PBMCs. Receptor source: a man aged 50 to 59 in good health and CMV-seronegative.

The V gene is TRBV28, the J gene TRBJ2-3; TRBD1 might be the D (5 bases). In germline, CDR1 is MDHEN, CDR2 SYDVKM. V was trimmed by 4 bases and J by 1 base, leaving 12 bases between them. CDR3 length: 15 amino acids. As DNA, the CDR3 is TGTGCCAGCAGTTCTCCGACAGTCCGCACAGATACGCAGTATTTT. Its protein is CASSSPTVRTDTQYF.

CDR3: CASSQSTSTSPLHF. CDR3 bases: TGTGCCAGCAGCCAATCGACAAGCACCTCACCCCTCCACTTT. The chain recombines TRBV7-9 with TRBJ1-6, with no clear D. The ends were cut back, 5 bases at V and 10 bases at J, with 15 bases in the middle. The germline CDR1 and CDR2 sequences are SEHNR and FQNEAQ (reference sequence). This CDR3 is 14 amino acids long.

The J gene is TRBJ1-1, the V gene TRBV5-1; 7 bases line up with TRBD1. V lost 3 bases to trimming and J lost 1 base; unmatched junction nucleotides: 3. The germline V gene encodes CDR1 SGHRS and CDR2 YFSETQ. The CDR3 spans 14 residues. The CDR3 nucleotides read TGCGCCAGCAGCTGGGGGACAGCGAACACTGAAGCTTTCTTT. The encoded protein is CASSWGTANTEAFF. Based on the CDR3 plus reference TRBV5-1 and TRBJ1-1, the full variable domain is KAGVTQTPRYLIKTRGQQVTLSCSPISGHRSVSWYQQTPGQGLQFLFEYFSETQRNKGNFPGRFSGRQFSNSRSEMNVSTLELGDSALYLCASSWGTANTEAFFGQGTRLTVV.

The chain employs TRBV7-9 and TRBJ1-5; 7 bases are shared with TRBD1. Germline V CDR1 and CDR2: SEHNR, FQNEAQ (reference sequence). With 5 bases clipped from V and 3 bases from J, the junction kept 7 bases outside the gene matches. The CDR3 runs to 15 residues. CDR3 in DNA: TGTGCCAGCAGCAAGGGGGCAGAGTTCAATCAGCCCCAGCATTTT. Amino acid sequence: CASSKGAEFNQPQHF. The whole variable domain, remainder taken from reference TRBV7-9 and TRBJ1-5, is DTGVSQNPRHKITKRGQNVTFRCDPISEHNRLYWYRQTLGQGPEFLTYFQNEAQLEKSRLLSDRFSAERPKGSFSTLEIQRTEQGDSAMYLCASSKGAEFNQPQHFGDGTRLSIL.

The chain carries TRBV28 and TRBJ2-2; D is ambiguous. The CDR3 is 12 amino acids. Trimming shortened V by 4 bases and J by 6 bases, and 6 bases separated the two germline ends. Per germline, CDR1 MDHEN and CDR2 SYDVKM. In nucleotides, the CDR3 is TGTGCCAGCAGTTCCTCCCCCGGGGAGCTGTTTTTT. It codes for CASSSSPGELFF.